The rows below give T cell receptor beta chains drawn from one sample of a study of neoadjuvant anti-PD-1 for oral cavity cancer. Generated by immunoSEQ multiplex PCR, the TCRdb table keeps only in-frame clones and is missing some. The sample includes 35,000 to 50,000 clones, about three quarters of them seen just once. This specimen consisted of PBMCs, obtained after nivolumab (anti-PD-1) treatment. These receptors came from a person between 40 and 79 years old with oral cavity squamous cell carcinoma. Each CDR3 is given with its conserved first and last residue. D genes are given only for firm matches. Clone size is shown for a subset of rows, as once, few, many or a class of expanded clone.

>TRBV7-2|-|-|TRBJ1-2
TGTGCCAGCAGCCCCAGGGATGGCTACACCTTC
CASSPRDGYTF
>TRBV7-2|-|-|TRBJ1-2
TGTGCCAGCAGCTCCAGGGGAGGGGAGGTCGGCTACACCTTC
CASSSRGGEVGYTF
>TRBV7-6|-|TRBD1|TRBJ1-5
TGTGCCAGCAGCCTGACAGGGCCAGGGGGAAGATCAGCCCCCCAGCATTTT
CASSLTGPGGRSAPQHF
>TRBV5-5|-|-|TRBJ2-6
TGTGCCAGCATCCAAGGATACTCTGGGGCCAACGTCCTGACTTTC
CASIQGYSGANVLTF
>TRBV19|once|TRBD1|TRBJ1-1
TGTGCCAGTAGTCCCCAGGGGGACACTGAAGCTTTCTTT
CASSPQGDTEAFF
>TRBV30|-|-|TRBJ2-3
TGTGCCTGGAGTCCCCCAGGGAGGAACACAGATACGCAGTATTTT
CAWSPPGRNTDTQYF
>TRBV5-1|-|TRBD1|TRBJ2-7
TGCGCCAGCAGCGTTAGGGGGCCGGGCGAGCAGTACTTC
CASSVRGPGEQYF
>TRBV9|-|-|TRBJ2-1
TGTGCCAGCAGCGTAAATGCGAGAAACTTAAATGAGCAGTTCTTC
CASSVNARNLNEQFF
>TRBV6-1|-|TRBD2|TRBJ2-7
TGTGCCAGCAGGAAGCGGACTAGCGACGACAACGAGCAGTACTTC
CASRKRTSDDNEQYF
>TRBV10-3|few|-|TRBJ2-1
TGTGCCATCTCCCCGGGTCACAATGAGCAGTTCTTC
CAISPGHNEQFF
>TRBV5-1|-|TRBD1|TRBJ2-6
TGCGCCAGCAGCTTGGACAAGGGGGCATCTGGGGCCAACGTCCTGACTTTC
CASSLDKGASGANVLTF
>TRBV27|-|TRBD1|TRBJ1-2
TGTGCCAGCAGCGGACAGGGAGGGAATAATGGCTACACCTTC
CASSGQGGNNGYTF
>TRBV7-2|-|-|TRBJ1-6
TGTGCCAGCAGCTTATCCCCCTTACAGGGATCACCCCTCCACTTT
CASSLSPLQGSPLHF
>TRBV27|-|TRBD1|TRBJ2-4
TGTGCCAGCAGTTTCACAGGGGTTGGTAACATTCAGTACTTC
CASSFTGVGNIQYF
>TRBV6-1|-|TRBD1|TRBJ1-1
TGTGCCAGCAGTCGGGACAGCTACCCGGGCACTGAAGCTTTCTTT
CASSRDSYPGTEAFF
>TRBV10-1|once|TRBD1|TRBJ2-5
TGCGCCAGCAGTAGCGGACAGGGAGAGGAAGAGACCCAGTACTTC
CASSSGQGEEETQYF
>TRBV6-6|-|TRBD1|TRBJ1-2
TGTGCCAGCCGGACAGGGTATGAAGGCTACACCTTC
CASRTGYEGYTF
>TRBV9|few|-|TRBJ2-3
TGTGCCAGCAGCGACCCCGGGGGCTCGGCAGATACGCAGTATTTT
CASSDPGGSADTQYF
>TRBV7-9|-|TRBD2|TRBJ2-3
TGTGCCAGCAGCCTTCTAGCGGGAGGGAGCGCAGATACGCAGTATTTT
CASSLLAGGSADTQYF
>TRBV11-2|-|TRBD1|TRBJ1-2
TGTGCCAGCAGTCCGGACAGGGGAGAAGGCTACACCTTC
CASSPDRGEGYTF
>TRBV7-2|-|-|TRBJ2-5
TGTGCCAGCAGCTTAGGTATCAGGGAGACCCAGTACTTC
CASSLGIRETQYF
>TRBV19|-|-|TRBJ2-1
TGTGCCAGTAGTATCTTAGGGAGGCCAGGGTCCTACAATGAGCAGTTCTTC
CASSILGRPGSYNEQFF
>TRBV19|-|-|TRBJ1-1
TGTGCCAGTAGTATAGCGACAGGCACTTTGAACACTGAAGCTTTCTTT
CASSIATGTLNTEAFF
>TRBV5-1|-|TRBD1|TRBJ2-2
TGCGCCAGCAGTGGGACAGGGGAAATCACGGGCGGGGAGCTGTTTTTT
CASSGTGEITGGELFF
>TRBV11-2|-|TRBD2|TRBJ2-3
TGTGCCAGCAGCTTAAAGCAGCGGGGTAGATTAGATACGCAGTATTTT
CASSLKQRGRLDTQYF
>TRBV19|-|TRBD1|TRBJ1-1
TGTGCCAGTAGTATACGGCAGGGGGGCACTGAAGCTTTCTTT
CASSIRQGGTEAFF
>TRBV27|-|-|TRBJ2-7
TGTGCCAGCAGAGCTGAGGCAGGGGGGTTTCACGAGCAGTACTTC
CASRAEAGGFHEQYF
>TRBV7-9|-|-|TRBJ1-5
TGTGCCAGCAGCTTAGGAAGGGATCACGGTCAGCCCCAGCATTTT
CASSLGRDHGQPQHF
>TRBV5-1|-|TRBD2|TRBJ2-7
TGCGCCAGCAGTTTTGACGGGGGGAGTTACGAGCAGTACTTC
CASSFDGGSYEQYF
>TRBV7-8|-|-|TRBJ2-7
TGTGCCAGCACCTTCGGACAGTCCTACGAGCAGTACTTC
CASTFGQSYEQYF
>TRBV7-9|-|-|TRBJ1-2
TGTGCCAGCAGCTCAGGGCCGCAGGGCTACACCTTC
CASSSGPQGYTF
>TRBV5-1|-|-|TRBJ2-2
TGCGCCAGCAGCCCGCCGACTCGTAACACCGGGGAGCTGTTTTTT
CASSPPTRNTGELFF
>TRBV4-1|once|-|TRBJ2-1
TGCGCCAGCAGCCCCCCACCCGAGGGCAATGAGCAGTTCTTC
CASSPPPEGNEQFF
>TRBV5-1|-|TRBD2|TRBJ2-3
TGCGCCAGCAGCTTGGAAGTTTCTAGCGGGAGGGCCGACCGGAGAAAAAATACGCAGTATTTT
CASSLEVSSGRADRRKNTQYF
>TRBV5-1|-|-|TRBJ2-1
TGCGCCAGCAGCTTGGACCTAAGCTCCTACAATGAGCAGTTCTTC
CASSLDLSSYNEQFF
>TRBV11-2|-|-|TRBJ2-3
TGTGCCAGCAGCCGCAGGCTTAGCACAGATACGCAGTATTTT
CASSRRLSTDTQYF
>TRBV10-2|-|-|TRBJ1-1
TGCGCCAGCACCACGACAGGATTCTCTGAAGCTTTCTTT
CASTTTGFSEAFF
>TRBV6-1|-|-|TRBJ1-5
TGTGCCAGCAGTGAAGAGACAGGCTTTCGCAATCAGCCCCAGCATTTT
CASSEETGFRNQPQHF
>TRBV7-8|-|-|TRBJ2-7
TGTGCCAGCAGCTTTGTAAAGGACGATTCCTACGAGCAGTACTTC
CASSFVKDDSYEQYF
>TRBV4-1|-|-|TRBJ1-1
TGCGCCAGCAGCCAAGATCCGACACAAGCTTTCTTT
CASSQDPTQAFF
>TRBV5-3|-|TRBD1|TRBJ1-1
TGTGCCAGAACCCGGGGACAGACGAACACTGAAGCTTTCTTT
CARTRGQTNTEAFF
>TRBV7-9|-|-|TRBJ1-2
TGTGCCAGCAGCCCCCCGGGAAGTCCTAACTATGGCTACACCTTC
CASSPPGSPNYGYTF
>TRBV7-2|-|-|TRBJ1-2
TGTGCCAGCAGCTTTCGGGCAAAGAAGAACTATGGCTACACCTTC
CASSFRAKKNYGYTF
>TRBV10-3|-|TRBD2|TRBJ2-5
TGTGCCATCGGACTAGCGGGGGCCCAAGAGACCCAGTACTTC
CAIGLAGAQETQYF
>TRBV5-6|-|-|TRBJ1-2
TGTGCCAGCAGCTTGGCGGGCGGATACTATGGCTACACCTTC
CASSLAGGYYGYTF
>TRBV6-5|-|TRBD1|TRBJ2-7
TGTGCCAGCAGTCACGGGACAGCCCTCGGAGAGCAGTACTTC
CASSHGTALGEQYF
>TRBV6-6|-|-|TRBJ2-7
TGTGCCAGCAGTCGGAACTACGAGCAGTACTTC
CASSRNYEQYF
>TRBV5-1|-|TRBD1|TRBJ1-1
TGCGCCAGCAGCCCATGGACAGGGGGTGAAGCTTTCTTT
CASSPWTGGEAFF
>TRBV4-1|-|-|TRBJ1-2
TGCGCCAGCAGCCAAATCCCCTACAGCTATGGCTACACCTTC
CASSQIPYSYGYTF
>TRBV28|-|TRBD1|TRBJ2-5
TGTGCCAGCAGGGGGGGACAGGGGTTGGAGACCCAGTACTTC
CASRGGQGLETQYF
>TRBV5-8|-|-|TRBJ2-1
TGTGCCAGCACCGGCAGGGGGCGCGGGAGGCCAAGCTACAATGAGCAGTTCTTC
CASTGRGRGRPSYNEQFF
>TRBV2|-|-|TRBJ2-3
TGTGCTGGCGGGATGGGGACAGATACGCAGTATTTT
CAGGMGTDTQYF
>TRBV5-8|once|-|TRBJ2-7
TGTGCCAGCAGCCCTCTCTCCTACGAGCAGTACTTC
CASSPLSYEQYF